These 20 T cell receptor beta chains share one sample of origin, sequenced in a study of T cells in Graves' hyperthyroidism and ophthalmopathy. It was RNA transcripts that yielded the amplified TCR beta CDR3 regions. In the first-round RT-PCR of the TCR CDR3, the HTBI primer set was used. TCRdb reprocessed the multiplex PCR reads with MiXCR, giving one entry per CDR3 protein. Counted here are approximately 24,000 distinct CDR3 sequences, approximately 54% occurring once; the ten biggest clones make up about 25%. Sequencing input: blood. All receptors come from a woman aged 40 to 50 with Graves' hyperthyroidism that later progressed to Graves' ophthalmopathy.

The rearrangement links TRBV5-1 to TRBJ2-2; D gene uncertain. Germline V CDR1 and CDR2: SGHRS, YFSETQ. V lost 0 bases and J 4 bases, leaving 7 bases between the germline ends. The CDR3 is 14 amino acids. This CDR3 reads CASSLDGITGELFF. DNA of the CDR3: TGCGCCAGCAGCTTGGACGGCATCACCGGGGAGCTGTTTTTT.

The V call is TRBV2, the J call TRBJ2-7; 7 bases align to TRBD1. The CDR3 covers 12 residues. V gave up 5 bases and J gave up 3 bases; unmatched junction bases: 1. In germline, CDR1 is SNHLY, CDR2 FYNNEI. The CDR3 reads CASSRDSYEQYF. The CDR3 bases are TGTGCCAGCAGTCGGGACAGCTACGAGCAGTACTTC. The whole variable domain, filled in from reference TRBV2 and TRBJ2-7, reads EPEVTQTPSHQVTQMGQEVILRCVPISNHLYFYWYRQILGQKVEFLVSFYNNEISEKSEIFDDQFSVERPDGSNFTLKIRSTKLEDSAMYFCASSRDSYEQYFGPGTRLTVT.

V and J are TRBV20-1 and TRBJ2-7; D perhaps matches TRBD2 (5 bases). CDR3 length equals 13 residues. The germline V and J ends were trimmed by 0 bases and 7 bases, with 13 bases remaining between them. Germline lookup yields CDR1 DFQATT and CDR2 SNEGSKA (reference sequence). The CDR3 spells CSARDRRTGEQYF. The CDR3 nucleotides are TGCAGTGCTAGAGATCGGCGGACGGGGGAGCAGTACTTC.

This clonotype has at least ten counts. The rearrangement uses TRBV6-2 or TRBV6-3 and TRBJ1-5; D is perhaps TRBD1 (5 bases). The CDR3 contains 13 residues. Looked up from germline, CDR1 is MNHEY and CDR2 is SVGEGT. Between the trimmed V and J ends, which lost 6 bases and 5 bases, there was a span of 11 bases. The CDR3 DNA sequence: TGTGCCAGCAGAGAAGACAGTCATCAGCCCCAGCATTTT. Translating gives CASREDSHQPQHF.

In its sample, this clonotype was seen a few times. The V gene is TRBV20-1, the J gene TRBJ2-1; the match to TRBD2 covers 9 bases. Germline assignment: CDR1 DFQATT and CDR2 SNEGSKA (reference sequence). Germline trimming cut 4 bases from V and 0 bases from J; bases unmatched to any gene: 4. This CDR3 comprises 15 residues. In DNA, the CDR3 is TGCAGTGCTAAAGGTAGCGGGAGCTCCTACAATGAGCAGTTCTTC. Encoded protein: CSAKGSGSSYNEQFF.

The chain links TRBV7-3 to TRBJ2-3, with 8 positions matching TRBD1. Germline V gives CDR1 SGHTA, CDR2 FQGTGA. The ends lost 4 bases at V and 2 bases at J; junction bases unmatched: 2. This CDR3 comprises 14 residues. CDR3 region: CASSSGQVTDTQYF. In nucleotides, the CDR3 is TGTGCCAGCAGCTCGGGACAGGTCACAGATACGCAGTATTTT.

This clonotype was seen a few times. This chain uses TRBV25-1 with TRBJ1-3; 8 bases line up with TRBD1. Germline CDR1 and CDR2: MGHDK and SYGVNS. The CDR3 contains 15 residues. After removal of 4 bases from V and 2 bases from J, the junction contained 4 bases not matched to a gene. The CDR3: CASSGRTGPGNTIYF. The CDR3, as DNA: TGTGCCAGCAGTGGACGGACAGGGCCTGGAAACACCATATATTTT. The whole variable domain, filled in from reference TRBV25-1 and TRBJ1-3, reads EADIYQTPRYLVIGTGKKITLECSQTMGHDKMYWYQQDPGMELHLIHYSYGVNSTEKGDLSSESTVSRIRTEHFPLTLESARPSHTSQYLCASSGRTGPGNTIYFGEGSWLTVV.

The chain uses TRBV7-2 and TRBJ2-7; TRBD2 agrees at 11 bases. With V trimmed by 4 bases and J by 6 bases, 2 bases remained unmatched. CDR1 is SGHTA, CDR2 FQGNSA, per germline. This CDR3 is 13 amino acids long. CDR3 bases: TGTGCCAGCAGCTCGGGACTAGCGGTCGAGCAGTACTTC. The encoded protein is CASSSGLAVEQYF.

This clonotype counts as medium-sized (0.01 to 0.1%). The chain employs TRBV20-1 and TRBJ2-7; 10 positions agree with TRBD1. V lost 3 bases, J lost 2 bases, and 13 bases stayed unmatched. The CDR3 extends over 17 amino acids. Germline lookup yields CDR1 DFQATT and CDR2 SNEGSKA (reference sequence). CDR3 amino acids: CSASMVDRGYLTYEQYF. In DNA, the CDR3 is TGCAGTGCTAGCATGGTGGACAGGGGGTATTTAACCTACGAGCAGTACTTC.

This clonotype is termed medium-sized (0.01 to 0.1%). V usage is TRBV2 and J usage is TRBJ1-2, with TRBD1 as a possible D gene (6 bases). The germline V and J ends were trimmed by 6 bases and 7 bases, with 18 bases remaining between them. Germline CDR1 and CDR2: SNHLY and FYNNEI. This CDR3 has 14 amino acids. In DNA, the CDR3 is TGTGCCAGCAGATTCCTGTGGACAGAGCGTGGCTACACCTTC. This sequence encodes CASRFLWTERGYTF.

The genes are TRBV19 and TRBJ1-5; 8 positions match TRBD1. V lost 6 bases to trimming and J lost 7 bases; unmatched junction nucleotides: 11. The CDR3 loop spans 15 amino acids. Germline CDR1 reads LNHDA; CDR2 reads SQIVND (reference sequence). In nucleotides, the CDR3 is TGTGCCAGTAGATCCTTGGACAGGGATCACCAGCCCCAGCATTTT. Protein product: CASRSLDRDHQPQHF.

Only a few counts were recorded for this clonotype. The chain combines TRBV25-1 with TRBJ2-7; D is possibly TRBD2 (6 bases). Trimming cost V 8 bases and J 3 bases, with 29 bases left between them. CDR1 is MGHDK and CDR2 is SYGVNS in the germline V gene. This CDR3 is 18 amino acids long. This CDR3 is CASSTQFHRDGGIYEQYF. The CDR3, as DNA: TGTGCCAGCTCCACACAGTTTCACCGGGACGGCGGGATCTACGAGCAGTACTTC.

By share, this clonotype counts as medium-sized. The CDR3 DNA reads as TGCAGTGCTAGAAGGACCGGGGAGCTGTTTTTT. Protein sequence: CSARRTGELFF. J is TRBJ2-2 and V is TRBV20-1; no definite D call. The CDR3 is 11 residues long. Per the germline V gene, CDR1 is DFQATT and CDR2 is SNEGSKA (reference sequence). Deletions cut 2 bases from V and 5 bases from J, with 3 bases between.

As regards this clonotype: The CDR3 does not end in the conserved phenylalanine or tryptophan, so this is likely a read error. The gene calls are TRBV7-8 and TRBJ2-1; D is unclear. The CDR3 runs to 16 residues. Germline CDR1 and CDR2: SGHVS and FQNEAQ. The ends were cut back, 4 bases at V and 0 bases at J, with 13 bases in the middle. The DNA for the CDR3 is TGTGCCAGCAGCTCCAGACGCAAGAGCTCCTACAATGAGCAGTTCTCC. Protein product: CASSSRRKSSYNEQFS.

Many counts were recorded for this clonotype. The genes are TRBV11-2 and TRBJ2-7, with TRBD1 matching 7 bases. Trimming took 4 bases from V and 3 from J; bases not matched to a gene: 6. Germline CDR1 reads SGHAT; CDR2 reads FQNNGV. The CDR3 length is 14 residues. This chain's CDR3 is CASSSSDRFYEQYF. The CDR3 coding sequence is TGTGCCAGCAGCTCCTCGGACAGGTTCTACGAGCAGTACTTC.

The chain combines TRBV14 with TRBJ1-6; D ambiguous. The CDR3 covers 16 residues. Trimming took off 1 base at V and 4 bases at J, with 11 bases between the two ends. Looked up from germline, CDR1 is SGHDN and CDR2 is FVKESK. CDR3 in amino acids: CASSQAGTSYNSPLHF. CDR3 sequence (DNA): TGTGCCAGCAGCCAAGCGGGTACTTCTTATAATTCACCCCTCCACTTT.

The chain couples TRBV20-1 to TRBJ2-3; tentative D call: TRBD2 (6 bases). The CDR3 is made up of 15 amino acids. Germline V gene data show CDR1 as DFQATT and CDR2 as SNEGSKA (reference sequence). V lost 3 bases to trimming and J lost 3 bases, with 16 bases between them. The chain's CDR3 is CSARRDGLRTDTQYF. CDR3 DNA sequence: TGCAGTGCTAGGCGGGACGGGTTAAGGACAGATACGCAGTATTTT.

The chain joins TRBV20-1 to TRBJ1-6; D is unclear. This CDR3 has 11 amino acids. Trimming removed 6 bases from V and 6 bases from J, with 6 bases in between. In germline, CDR1 is DFQATT, CDR2 SNEGSKA (reference sequence). CDR3 DNA sequence: TGCAGTGCCATGGGTAATTCACCCCTCCACTTT. This codes for CSAMGNSPLHF.

The chain links TRBV6-5 to TRBJ1-3; perhaps TRBD1 as D (5 bases). Germline loops: CDR1 MNHEY, CDR2 SVGAGI. The V and J ends lost 4 bases and 0 bases respectively, with 10 bases between them. The CDR3 has 15 residues. As DNA, the CDR3 is TGTGCCAGCAGTTCCGCAGGGAGCTCTGGAAACACCATATATTTT. Translation: CASSSAGSSGNTIYF.

The CDR3 region is CASSFGGGYGYTF. The CDR3 coding sequence is TGTGCCAGCAGTTTCGGGGGAGGCTATGGCTACACCTTC. The chain links TRBV12-3 or TRBV12-4 to TRBJ1-2; D might be TRBD1 (5 bases). The ends were cut back, 3 bases at V and 4 bases at J, with 9 bases in the middle. This CDR3 contains 13 residues.